This TCR beta chain was identified in a study of cytomegalovirus exposure and HLA in healthy donors. Donors came from a validation cohort of 90 to 150 subjects, distinct from the first 666-subject cohort. Measured with immunoSEQ multiplex PCR; TCRdb has only the in-frame clones, and not every one. Of 280,000 or so clones in the sample, 70% to 90% were seen once. Germline V CDR1 and CDR2: ENHRY, SYGVKD. V lost 2 bases to trimming and J lost 0 bases, with 13 bases between them. The CDR3 loop spans 16 amino acids. A remark on this clone: Its target is not known.

Study-wide points: The study flagged about 150 TCR beta chains as cytomegalovirus-associated.

This clonotype originated in a woman aged 18 to 35 in good health and CMV-seronegative. Sample: PBMCs. This sequence joins TRBV10-3 and TRBJ1-1; D not resolved. The CDR3 is CAISENQANLNTEAFF. The CDR3 DNA follows: TGTGCCATCAGTGAGAATCAGGCAAATCTGAACACTGAAGCTTTCTTT.